The T cell receptor beta chain described here comes from a study of post-analysis software for immune sequencing data. As for the study in general: Recorded disease courses covered relapsing-remitting, secondary progressive and progressive-relapsing multiple sclerosis. Some patients had no subtype annotation.

Trimming stripped 8 bases from V and 9 bases from J, with 17 bases between. The germline V gene encodes CDR1 SQVTM and CDR2 ANQGSEA. This CDR3 comprises 12 residues. General study results and limits: Patients with multiple sclerosis recorded significantly lower normalized Chao1 diversity than controls, the study found. Compared with controls, patients had more of about five TRBV segments, including TRBV5-6, TRBV5-1 and TRBV20-1. Samples prepared in the same batch strongly co-clustered by F measure.

The TCR beta cDNA libraries carried unique molecular identifiers. Each sample of about 0.95 to 11 million input T cells yielded roughly 0.5 million cDNA molecules, so each molecule approximated one T cell. From the PCR reads, TCRdb called clonotypes with MiXCR, one entry per CDR3 protein. The sample includes approximately 690,000 distinct CDR3 sequences, roughly three fifths of them seen just once. With regard to this clonotype: The antigen is unknown.

The genes are TRBV29-1 and TRBJ2-1; D gene uncertain. Sequencing was performed on blood. The source is a girl aged 2 to 9 with multiple sclerosis. The CDR3 loop is CSPTGRRGEQFF. CDR3 DNA: TGCAGCCCCACCGGACGAAGAGGTGAGCAGTTCTTC.